This T cell receptor beta chain is from a study of blood T cell repertoires in COVID-19. Turning to the study itself: There were acute and convalescent COVID-19 samples, and they came from the United States, Italy and Spain.

Grouping used clinical history reported by participants in a survey and questionnaire. Exposed volunteers were people who met a COVID-19 case within 2 weeks before study entry. TCRdb's copy holds only in-frame clones and misses some; the assay was immunoSEQ multiplex PCR. The table shows 300,000 to 400,000 clones, with 85% occurring only once. The source is a woman aged 30 to 39 who had been exposed to COVID-19. The sequenced sample was PBMCs or T cells enriched from blood (not recorded which).

This CDR3 reads CASRTDRADTEAFF. The DNA of the CDR3 is TGCGCCAGCAGGACGGACAGGGCAGACACTGAAGCTTTCTTT. The chain uses TRBV5-1 and TRBJ1-1; 8 bases are shared with TRBD1. Trimming removed 5 bases from V and 3 bases from J; junction bases left unmatched: 6. In germline, CDR1 is SGHRS, CDR2 YFSETQ. This CDR3 has 14 amino acids.